Listed below are T cell receptor beta chains from one sample, sequenced in a study of resident and recirculating memory T cells in vitiligo. Data came from immunoSEQ multiplex PCR; TCRdb stores just in-frame clones and leaves some out. The repertoire has more than 70,000 clones, just over 90% of them found once; the top ten carry around 5.1%. The source material was blood. These receptors all come from a male donor with vitiligo. Both conserved end residues are part of each CDR3. Fields, in order: CDR3 protein, V gene, J gene.

CSVLTTGNTEAFF	TRBV29-1	TRBJ1-1
CASSPSAAGETQYF	TRBV7-3	TRBJ2-5
CASSIGQGANTQYF	TRBV19	TRBJ2-3
CATSSTQAGSSYNEQFF	TRBV15	TRBJ2-1
CASSLQGAMYQETQYF	TRBV9	TRBJ2-5
CASSFGLAGLRDTQYF	TRBV5-5	TRBJ2-3
CASSTDRAGTDTQYF	TRBV7-9	TRBJ2-3
CASSLPGGSEQYF	TRBV7-7	TRBJ2-7
CASRPLNRGGELFF	TRBV5-1	TRBJ2-2
CASSAWGTGPYEQYF	TRBV19	TRBJ2-7
CASSFEGMGEQYF	TRBV28	TRBJ2-7
CASSPNGRPGLGNTIYF	TRBV18	TRBJ1-3
CASSAPGQGVYGYTF	TRBV5-6	TRBJ1-2
CASSLYPQQVENF	TRBV28	TRBJ1-2
CASSLSQNNSPLHF	TRBV5-1	TRBJ1-6
CASSPPRGAVVAFF	TRBV19	TRBJ1-1
CASGGQLNTGELFF	TRBV2	TRBJ2-2
CASSLGGGRDYEQYF	TRBV5-1	TRBJ2-7
CASSSLQGARYGYTF	TRBV11-2	TRBJ1-2
CASSGTSGPYEQYF	TRBV28	TRBJ2-7
CASSFPQGVRSEAFF	TRBV7-6	TRBJ1-1
CASSTPGLAYNEQFF	TRBV11-3	TRBJ2-1
CASSIGQNIYGYTF	TRBV19	TRBJ1-2
CASSFENFPQETQYF	TRBV27	TRBJ2-5
CASSPTFNRDLNGYTF	TRBV18	TRBJ1-2
CASSSTGGSGELFF	TRBV6-5	TRBJ2-2
CASMTSGSNQPQHF	TRBV19	TRBJ1-5
CASRPGLATDTQYF	TRBV6-5	TRBJ2-3
CASSLSDHRGELFF	TRBV5-1	TRBJ2-2